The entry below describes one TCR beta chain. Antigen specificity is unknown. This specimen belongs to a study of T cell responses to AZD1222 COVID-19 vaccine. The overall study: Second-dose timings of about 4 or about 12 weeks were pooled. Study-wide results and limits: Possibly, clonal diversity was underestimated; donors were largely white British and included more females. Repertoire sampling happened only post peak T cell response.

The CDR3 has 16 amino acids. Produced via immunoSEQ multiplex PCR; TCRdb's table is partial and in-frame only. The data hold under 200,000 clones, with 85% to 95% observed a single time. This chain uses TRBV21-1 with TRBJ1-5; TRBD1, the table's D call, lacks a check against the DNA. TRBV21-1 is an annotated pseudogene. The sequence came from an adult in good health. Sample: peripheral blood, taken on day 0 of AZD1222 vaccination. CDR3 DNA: TGTGCCAGGGCGTACCCGGGACAGGGGTTGTTTCAGCCCCAGCATTTT. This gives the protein CARAYPGQGLFQPQHF.